A selection of T cell receptor beta chains follows, all from one sample in a study of T cell responses to AZD1222 COVID-19 vaccine. Assay used: immunoSEQ multiplex PCR; TCRdb lists only in-frame clones, some missing. The sample yields some 100,000 clones, 80% to 90% seen once. The sequences come from peripheral blood, collected on day 0 of MenACWY control vaccination. The receptors stem from an adult in good health. CDR3s include the opening cysteine and the closing phenylalanine or tryptophan. D genes are given only for firm matches. Size values are once, few and many counts, or a class for expanded clones, and some rows have none.

J gene	D gene	clone size	V gene	CDR3 length	CDR3 DNA	CDR3 protein
TRBJ1-4	.	.	TRBV5-4	16	TGTGCCAGCAGCTTTTCGGAGGACCCCGTAAATGAAAAACTGTTTTTT	CASSFSEDPVNEKLFF
TRBJ1-1	.	.	TRBV23-1	13	TGCGCCAGCACTGGACGGCCGAACACTGAAGCTTTCTTT	CASTGRPNTEAFF
TRBJ1-2	.	.	TRBV5-1	13	TGCGCCAGCAGCCCCGACAACCCATATGGCTACACCTTC	CASSPDNPYGYTF
TRBJ1-2	.	.	TRBV2	14	TGTGCCAGCCACGGCGAGGGATCGGCTTATGGCTACACCTTC	CASHGEGSAYGYTF
TRBJ1-1	.	.	TRBV9	15	TGTGCCAGCAGCGTAGAGCCAGGGACGGGCACTGAAGCTTTCTTT	CASSVEPGTGTEAFF
TRBJ1-1	.	.	TRBV10-3	16	TGTGCCATCAGTGACTACCCATGGCCGGGGGGAAAAAAAGCTTTCTTT	CAISDYPWPGGKKAFF
TRBJ1-1	.	.	TRBV4-1	14	TGCGCCAGCAGTCGGGACGGAATGAACACTGAAGCTTTCTTT	CASSRDGMNTEAFF
TRBJ1-5	.	.	TRBV7-9	15	TGTGCCAGCAGCTTAGAGGGTAAGGGCAATCAGCCCCAGCATTTT	CASSLEGKGNQPQHF
TRBJ2-2	.	.	TRBV5-4	16	TGTGCCAGCAGCTTCCTTCCGGGACACGAAAACGGGGAGCTGTTTTTT	CASSFLPGHENGELFF
TRBJ2-2	.	.	TRBV29-1	12	TGCAGCGTTGGACAGGACACCGGGGAGCTGTTTTTT	CSVGQDTGELFF
TRBJ1-1	TRBD1	once	TRBV11-2	15	TGTGCCAGCAGCTTAGACAGGGGGCTTGGCACTGAAGCTTTCTTT	CASSLDRGLGTEAFF
TRBJ2-7	.	.	TRBV28	11	TGTGCCAGCAGACCTTCCTACGAGCAGTACTTC	CASRPSYEQYF
TRBJ1-1	TRBD1	.	TRBV29-1	13	TGCAGCGTATCGACAGGGGGCAACACTGAAGCTTTCTTT	CSVSTGGNTEAFF
TRBJ2-7	.	.	TRBV29-1	11	TGCAGCGCTGGGTTCGCGGGGGAGCAGTACTTC	CSAGFAGEQYF
TRBJ1-2	TRBD1	.	TRBV6-2/TRBV6-3	13	TGTGCCAGCAGCCGACAGGGGAACTATGGCTACACCTTC	CASSRQGNYGYTF
TRBJ2-5	TRBD2	.	TRBV3-1/TRBV3-2	15	TGTGCCAGCAGCCAACAACCGGGACTAAAAGAGACCCAGTACTTC	CASSQQPGLKETQYF
TRBJ2-5	.	.	TRBV10-1	14	TGCGCCAGCAGTGAGTCGAGCAGGGGAGAGACCCAGTACTTC	CASSESSRGETQYF
TRBJ1-6	.	.	TRBV7-2	15	TGTGCCAGCAGCACTCGACTGCCCGACAATTCACCCCTCCACTTT	CASSTRLPDNSPLHF
TRBJ2-7	.	.	TRBV5-1	15	TGCGCCAGCAGCTCAAGAACTGGGAGCTCCTACGAGCAGTACTTC	CASSSRTGSSYEQYF
TRBJ1-5	.	.	TRBV12-3/TRBV12-4	12	TGTGCCAGCAGTCCTTCCCCCGCGCCCCAGCATTTT	CASSPSPAPQHF
TRBJ2-1	TRBD2	once	TRBV11-2	15	TGTGCCAGCAGCTGGACGGGGGGGTCCTACAATGAGCAGTTCTTC	CASSWTGGSYNEQFF
TRBJ1-6	TRBD1	.	TRBV19	15	TGTGCCAGTAGTGCAGGACAGGGGGATAATTCACCCCTCCACTTT	CASSAGQGDNSPLHF
TRBJ2-2	.	.	TRBV10-3	16	TGTGCCATCAGCTCTAGGGACCGGACAAGAACCGGGGAGCTGTTTTTT	CAISSRDRTRTGELFF
TRBJ2-5	.	.	TRBV5-1	13	TGCGCCAGCAGCTTTACGGGCCAAGAGACCCAGTACTTC	CASSFTGQETQYF
TRBJ2-6	.	.	TRBV3-1/TRBV3-2	19	TGTGCCAGCAGCCAATCGACTCCGGGACGGAGGTCTGGGGCCAACGTCCTGACTTTC	CASSQSTPGRRSGANVLTF
TRBJ1-2	.	.	TRBV2	12	TGTGCCAGCAGTCCTAGACAGCCGGGCTACACCTTC	CASSPRQPGYTF
TRBJ2-3	TRBD2	.	TRBV9	16	TGTGCCAGCAGCGTAGAGCGTACTAGCGGGGGTTTTGCGCAGTATTTT	CASSVERTSGGFAQYF
TRBJ2-7	.	.	TRBV5-1	11	TGCGCCAGCAGCAACTCCTACGAGCAGTACTTC	CASSNSYEQYF
TRBJ1-5	.	.	TRBV30	15	TGTGCCTGGAGTGGACCAGGGCTAAGCAATCAGCCCCAGCATTTT	CAWSGPGLSNQPQHF
TRBJ2-2	.	.	TRBV6-1	12	TGTGCCAGCAGTGAACGGGTCGGGGAGCTGTTTTTT	CASSERVGELFF
TRBJ1-1	TRBD1	.	TRBV6-2/TRBV6-3	16	TGTGCCAGCAGTTACTCCACGCCCAGGGGGACCACTGAAGCTTTCTTT	CASSYSTPRGTTEAFF
TRBJ2-7	.	.	TRBV5-1	12	TGCGCCAGCAGCTTGGAAGGGACCGAGCAGTACTTC	CASSLEGTEQYF
TRBJ2-2	.	.	TRBV19	15	TGTGCCAGTAGTATAAGGACAGCGAACACCGGGGAGCTGTTTTTT	CASSIRTANTGELFF
TRBJ1-5	.	.	TRBV2	15	TGTGCCAGCAGCACCCCCGGGCAGGCGGATCAGCCCCAGCATTTT	CASSTPGQADQPQHF
TRBJ2-2	.	.	TRBV4-1	16	TGCGCCAGCAGTAATCTGAAAGGGGGGGCTGGCGGGGAGCTGTTTTTT	CASSNLKGGAGGELFF
TRBJ1-4	TRBD1	.	TRBV3-1/TRBV3-2	15	TGTGCCAGCAGCCAGACCGGGACAGGGGGCGAAAAACTGTTTTTT	CASSQTGTGGEKLFF
TRBJ2-3	TRBD1	.	TRBV11-1	16	TGTGCCAGCAGCTTAAATAGTCAGGGGGCCACAGATACGCAGTATTTT	CASSLNSQGATDTQYF